This is a list of T cell receptor beta chains from one sample in a study of blood T cell repertoires in COVID-19. This table comes from immunoSEQ multiplex PCR, and its TCRdb copy is limited to in-frame clones, with some not included. The sample consists of 150,000 to 200,000 clones, roughly 80% of them appearing once. Sequenced sample: PBMCs or T cells enriched from blood (not recorded which). Source of these receptors: a man aged 50 to 60 who had recovered from COVID-19. Both conserved end residues are part of each CDR3. D genes are given only for firm matches.

v_call: TRBV5-1
d_call: NA
cdr3_length: 15
cdr3_aa: CASSLVGQVDNEQFF

v_call: TRBV28
d_call: TRBD2
cdr3_length: 16
cdr3_aa: CASSFSSGGIQETQYF

v_call: TRBV28
d_call: TRBD1
cdr3_length: 15
cdr3_aa: CASSLDREPLETQYF

v_call: TRBV6-5
d_call: NA
cdr3_length: 13
cdr3_aa: CASSSVPNYGYTF

v_call: TRBV18
d_call: TRBD1
cdr3_length: 16
cdr3_aa: CASSPPDRGRYNEQFF

v_call: TRBV20-1
d_call: NA
cdr3_length: 14
cdr3_aa: CSASRLEPRETQYF

v_call: TRBV27
d_call: NA
cdr3_length: 14
cdr3_aa: CASKVARNTDTQYF

v_call: TRBV28
d_call: TRBD1
cdr3_length: 14
cdr3_aa: CASRSDRGHIEQYF

v_call: TRBV19
d_call: NA
cdr3_length: 12
cdr3_aa: CASTGLGGPQHF

v_call: TRBV29-1
d_call: TRBD2
cdr3_length: 15
cdr3_aa: CSVVLGGTISYEQYF

v_call: TRBV11-3
d_call: NA
cdr3_length: 14
cdr3_aa: CASSSGRDIVTQYF